The source of this TCR beta chain is a study of cytomegalovirus exposure and HLA in healthy donors. PCR was performed using 60 Vbeta and 13 Jbeta primers. Sequenced by immunoSEQ multiplex PCR; TCRdb stores in-frame clones only, minus some. The sample records 150,000 to 180,000 clones, 70% to 80% being singletons. The ends were cut back, 4 bases at V and 4 bases at J, with 13 bases in the middle. The CDR3 loop spans 14 amino acids. Germline V gene lookup returns CDR1 SGHRS and CDR2 YFSETQ. The TCR was taken from a man aged 30 to 39 in good health and CMV-seropositive. The chain links TRBV5-1 to TRBJ2-3; possible D gene TRBD2, 6 bases. What was sequenced was PBMCs. The chain's CDR3 is CASSLGRGADTQYF. The CDR3 DNA reads as TGCGCCAGCAGCCTGGGGCGGGGTGCAGATACGCAGTATTTT.